Each of the 29 T cell receptor beta chains below was sequenced from the same sample in a study of radiation and T cells in renal cell carcinoma. TCRdb's copy holds only in-frame clones and misses some; the assay was immunoSEQ multiplex PCR. The repertoire holds around 130,000 clones, approximately 90% seen once, with around 6% in the top ten. The sample's time point: blood 2 weeks post-SBRT. Treatment reported: 15 Gy SBRT to primary tumor, nephrectomy 4 weeks later. The specimen comprised blood, sampled from a patient whose treatment included radiotherapy and nephrectomy. Receptors originate from a woman aged 65 to 85 with renal cell carcinoma.

The chain recombines TRBV5-1 with TRBJ2-6; 7 bases agree with TRBD1. Germline lookup yields CDR1 SGHRS and CDR2 YFSETQ. This CDR3 has 15 amino acids. J lost 2 bases, V lost 5 bases, and 4 bases had no gene match. CDR3 sequence: CASSLTGPGANVLTF. CDR3 sequence (DNA): TGCGCCAGCAGTTTGACAGGGCCTGGGGCCAACGTCCTGACTTTC.

The chain combines TRBV10-3 with TRBJ2-2, with 9 bases that match TRBD1. This CDR3 has 14 residues. Germline trimming cut 4 bases from V and 7 bases from J; bases unmatched to any gene: 4. The germline CDR1 and CDR2 sequences are ENHRY and SYGVKD. The CDR3 DNA reads as TGTGCCATCAGTGTAGACAGGGGGATCGGGGAGCTGTTTTTT. Protein sequence: CAISVDRGIGELFF.

The chain employs TRBV7-8 and TRBJ1-1; D might be TRBD1 (5 bases). V lost 7 bases and J lost 5, with 14 bases in between. The CDR3 has 13 residues. CDR1 SGHVS and CDR2 FQNEAQ come from the germline V gene. CDR3 in amino acids: CASISGGGTEAFF. CDR3 nucleotide sequence: TGTGCCAGCATTAGCGGGGGAGGGACTGAAGCTTTCTTT.

The chain has TRBV5-5 and TRBJ2-3; TRBD1 is a possible D gene (6 bases). Trimming removed 4 bases at V and 1 base at J, with 10 bases between. Germline lookup yields CDR1 SGHKS and CDR2 YYEKEE (reference sequence). This CDR3 is built from 14 residues. CDR3 region: CASSLWTGTDTQYF. In nucleotides, the CDR3 is TGTGCCAGCAGCCTCTGGACAGGCACAGATACGCAGTATTTT.

Here the CDR3 reads CASSLAWTYEQYF. CDR3 in DNA: TGTGCCAGCAGCTTAGCGTGGACCTACGAGCAGTACTTC. This chain connects TRBV7-9 to TRBJ2-7; D ambiguous. V dropped 0 bases and J dropped 2 bases, with 5 bases sitting between them. Germline V gene lookup returns CDR1 SEHNR and CDR2 FQNEAQ (reference sequence). This CDR3 has 13 residues.

This rearrangement joins TRBV7-6 to TRBJ1-5; TRBD1 aligns across 7 bases. With V trimmed by 0 bases and J by 4 bases, 12 bases remained unmatched. This CDR3 contains 18 residues. Germline V gene sequence: CDR1 SGHVS, CDR2 FNYEAQ. The CDR3 sequence: CASSLAAVDRVVNQPQHF. Here the CDR3 DNA reads TGTGCCAGCAGCTTAGCGGCCGTTGACAGGGTAGTTAATCAGCCCCAGCATTTT.

The chain joins TRBV11-2 to TRBJ1-4; D perhaps matches TRBD1 (5 bases). V dropped 4 bases and J dropped 4 bases, with 10 bases sitting between them. The CDR3 sequence is 14 residues long. Germline V gene sequence: CDR1 SGHAT, CDR2 FQNNGV. CDR3 region: CASSSDSINEKLFF. The CDR3 region has the DNA TGTGCCAGCAGCTCAGACAGCATTAATGAAAAACTGTTTTTT.

J is TRBJ2-5 and V is TRBV13; unclear D gene. This CDR3 comprises 15 residues. Trimming removed 0 bases at V and 0 bases at J, with 8 bases between. In germline, CDR1 is PRHDT, CDR2 FYEKMQ (reference sequence). CDR3 in DNA: TGTGCCAGCAGCTTAGGGGACCGAAACCAAGAGACCCAGTACTTC. This gives the protein CASSLGDRNQETQYF.

The chain couples TRBV5-4 to TRBJ1-6, with 10 bases identical to TRBD1. Trimming cost V 2 bases and J 6 bases; bases outside gene matches: 2. The CDR3 sequence is 15 residues long. Germline V gene lookup returns CDR1 SGHNT and CDR2 YYREEE (reference sequence). The CDR3 DNA reads as TGTGCCAGCAGCTTAAGACAGGGGGCTAATTCACCCCTCCACTTT. This codes for CASSLRQGANSPLHF.

V and J are TRBV9 and TRBJ2-7, with D perhaps TRBD1 (5 bases). Germline assignment: CDR1 SGDLS and CDR2 YYNGEE. V was cut by 0 bases and J by 2 bases, with 12 bases left in between. The CDR3 is 15 residues long. The CDR3 spells CASSVGAGPAYEQYF. CDR3 DNA: TGTGCCAGCAGCGTAGGCGCAGGGCCCGCCTACGAGCAGTACTTC.

V usage is TRBV29-1 and J usage is TRBJ1-1; D gene unclear. The V end was cut by 4 bases, the J end by 4 bases, with 13 bases between. This CDR3 has 13 residues. Per germline, CDR1 SQVTM and CDR2 ANQGSEA. The CDR3 DNA reads as TGCAGCGTTGCGTCCAAGACGGGCACTGAAGCTTTCTTT. This gives the protein CSVASKTGTEAFF. The entire variable domain, with the rest obtained from reference TRBV29-1 and TRBJ1-1, is as follows: SAVISQKPSRDICQRGTSLTIQCQVDSQVTMMFWYRQQPGQSLTLIATANQGSEATYESGFVIDKFPISRPNLTFSTLTVSNMSPEDSSIYLCSVASKTGTEAFFGQGTRLTVV.

The chain employs TRBV7-2 and TRBJ1-1; 8 bases align to TRBD1. V dropped 4 bases and J dropped 6; count of bases not matched to a gene: 10. The CDR3 covers 15 residues. In germline, CDR1 is SGHTA, CDR2 FQGNSA. CDR3 bases: TGTGCCAGCAGCTGGGGGACAGGTGTTTTTCCTGAAGCTTTCTTT. It encodes CASSWGTGVFPEAFF.

The chain links TRBV7-9 to TRBJ2-3; possibly TRBD1 for D (5 bases). V lost 8 bases, J lost 6 bases, and 24 bases lay in between. CDR3 size: 16 residues. Germline assignment: CDR1 SEHNR and CDR2 FQNEAQ (reference sequence). CDR3 residues: CASSKLRQQVGDTQYF. CDR3 nucleotide sequence: TGTGCCAGCTCCAAACTCCGACAACAGGTGGGGGATACGCAGTATTTT.

V gene TRBV7-2 combines with J gene TRBJ2-7; D is possibly TRBD1 or TRBD2 (6 bases each). The germline CDR1 and CDR2 sequences are SGHTA and FQGNSA. The length of the CDR3 is 18 residues. The germline V and J ends were trimmed by 5 bases and 0 bases, with 23 bases remaining between them. CDR3 residues: CASSTTSWDMRSSYEQYF. The CDR3 nucleotides are TGTGCCAGCAGCACTACTAGCTGGGACATGCGGAGCTCCTACGAGCAGTACTTC.

The chain recombines TRBV6-6 with TRBJ1-5, with 9 bases lining up with TRBD1. From germline, CDR1 is MNHNY and CDR2 SVGAGI (reference sequence). The CDR3 consists of 13 residues. Trimming removed 7 bases from V and 7 bases from J; junction bases left unmatched: 5. The CDR3 region is CASKQGAVQPQHF. CDR3 in DNA: TGTGCCAGCAAACAGGGGGCTGTACAGCCCCAGCATTTT.

The rearrangement uses TRBV9 and TRBJ2-5; TRBD2 matches 11 bases. The V segment lost 2 bases and the J segment 2 bases; nucleotides outside the gene matches: 5. The CDR3 consists of 16 residues. CDR1 is SGDLS, CDR2 YYNGEE, per germline. CDR3 sequence: CASSVTSGGLQETQYF. The CDR3 nucleotides read TGTGCCAGCAGCGTCACTAGCGGGGGACTACAAGAGACCCAGTACTTC.

CDR3 amino acids: CASSFTGGDSYEQYF. Here the CDR3 DNA reads TGTGCCAGCAGCTTCACGGGGGGGGATTCCTACGAGCAGTACTTC. V and J are TRBV7-2 and TRBJ2-7; 8 bases align to TRBD2. The CDR3 runs to 15 residues. CDR1 SGHTA and CDR2 FQGNSA come from the germline V gene. V gave up 3 bases and J gave up 1 base; unmatched junction bases: 5.

The chain combines TRBV11-3 with TRBJ2-1, with D uncertain. Looked up from germline, CDR1 is SGHNT and CDR2 is YENEEA. Trimming removed 4 bases from V and 8 bases from J, with 12 bases in between. This CDR3 has 13 amino acids. The CDR3 reads CASSYRHPDEQFF. In DNA form, the CDR3 reads TGTGCCAGCAGCTACCGACACCCCGATGAGCAGTTCTTC.

This clone was detected a few times. The gene calls are TRBV30 and TRBJ2-7; TRBD1 might be the D (6 bases). V lost 5 bases and J 7 bases, leaving 12 bases between the germline ends. CDR1 is GTSNPN, CDR2 SVGIG, per germline (reference sequence). The length of the CDR3 is 11 residues. The CDR3 nucleotides are TGTGCCTGGGACAGGAAGGAGGAGCAGTACTTC. Amino acid sequence: CAWDRKEEQYF.

The rearrangement uses TRBV7-2 and TRBJ2-3, with D possibly TRBD2 on 7 matching bases. Germline assignment: CDR1 SGHTA and CDR2 FQGNSA. This CDR3 has 15 amino acids. Trimming removed 5 bases at V and 3 bases at J, with 15 bases between. In nucleotides, the CDR3 is TGTGCCAGCAGCCGCGGGGGCGGGGGAACAGATACGCAGTATTTT. Translating gives CASSRGGGGTDTQYF.

The V and J genes are TRBV9 and TRBJ2-3; either TRBD1 or TRBD2 may fit D (5 bases each). CDR3 length: 14 amino acids. The V gene's germline CDR1 is SGDLS and CDR2 YYNGEE. Trimming cost V 0 bases and J 5 bases, with 10 bases left between them. The DNA of the CDR3 is TGTGCCAGCAGCGTAGGAGGGACCCTAGATACGCAGTATTTT. Its translation: CASSVGGTLDTQYF.

This clone was found once. The chain employs TRBV5-6 and TRBJ2-1, with 8 bases lining up with TRBD2. The CDR3 covers 15 residues. V gave up 4 bases and J gave up 4 bases; unmatched junction bases: 7. Germline V CDR1 and CDR2: SGHDT, YYEEEE. The CDR3 is CASSDSGVPYNEQFF. Written as DNA, the CDR3 is TGTGCCAGCAGCGATAGCGGGGTCCCTTACAATGAGCAGTTCTTC.

The V gene is TRBV11-2, the J gene TRBJ2-7, with TRBD1 matching 8 bases. J lost 7 bases, V lost 3 bases, and 8 bases had no gene match. Germline CDR1 is SGHAT and CDR2 is FQNNGV. The CDR3 is 14 residues long. The CDR3 region is CASSFGQGGWEQYF. The CDR3 DNA sequence: TGTGCCAGCAGCTTTGGACAGGGAGGTTGGGAGCAGTACTTC.

This rearrangement joins TRBV2 to TRBJ2-7; no firm D call. The CDR3 runs to 12 residues. Trimming removed 6 bases from V and 2 bases from J, with 8 bases in between. Germline V gives CDR1 SNHLY, CDR2 FYNNEI. The CDR3 loop reads CASSTGPYEQYF. CDR3 nucleotides: TGTGCCAGCAGCACGGGCCCCTACGAGCAGTACTTC. The whole variable domain, remainder taken from reference TRBV2 and TRBJ2-7, is EPEVTQTPSHQVTQMGQEVILRCVPISNHLYFYWYRQILGQKVEFLVSFYNNEISEKSEIFDDQFSVERPDGSNFTLKIRSTKLEDSAMYFCASSTGPYEQYFGPGTRLTVT.

The chain combines TRBV7-9 with TRBJ1-3; D not certain. The length of the CDR3 is 13 residues. CDR1 is SEHNR, CDR2 FQNEAQ, per germline (reference sequence). Trimming took 1 base from V and 1 from J, leaving 2 bases between them. CDR3 bases: TGTGCCAGCAGCTTAGGGTCTGGAAACACCATATATTTT. It yields the protein CASSLGSGNTIYF.

The rearrangement links TRBV7-6 to TRBJ2-1; 7 bases are shared with TRBD2. After removal of 1 base from V and 7 bases from J, the junction contained 7 bases not matched to a gene. Per the germline V gene, CDR1 is SGHVS and CDR2 is FNYEAQ. The CDR3 is 15 residues long. CDR3 nucleotide sequence: TGTGCCAGCAGCTTAGGCAGTCGAGCGGGGAATGAGCAGTTCTTC. Its translation: CASSLGSRAGNEQFF.

The chain is built from TRBV2 and TRBJ1-6; D call uncertain. The CDR3 has 13 residues. Germline V CDR1 and CDR2: SNHLY, FYNNEI. V was trimmed by 7 bases and J by 11 bases, leaving 15 bases between them. The CDR3 sequence is CASTPRLGTPLHF. CDR3 coding DNA: TGTGCCAGCACCCCCCGGTTGGGTACACCCCTCCACTTT.

The chain uses TRBV5-4 and TRBJ2-1; D is unclear. CDR3 length: 15 amino acids. V lost 4 bases to trimming and J lost 5 bases, with 16 bases between them. CDR1 and CDR2 from the germline V gene are SGHNT and YYREEE (reference sequence). CDR3 amino acids: CASSPSRFRHNEQFF. The CDR3 bases are TGTGCCAGCAGCCCGTCGCGGTTCAGGCACAATGAGCAGTTCTTC.

The chain uses TRBV19 and TRBJ1-2; 9 nucleotides line up with TRBD1. Per germline, CDR1 LNHDA and CDR2 SQIVND (reference sequence). J lost 3 bases, V lost 6 bases, and 8 bases had no gene match. The CDR3 contains 15 residues. CDR3 nucleotide sequence: TGTGCCAGTAGCCGACCGGGACAGGGCGACTATGGCTACACCTTC. Amino acid sequence: CASSRPGQGDYGYTF.